Following are 24 T cell receptor beta chains from one sample sequenced in a study of PD-L1 blockade in urothelial cancer. The repertoire was sequenced with immunoSEQ multiplex PCR; TCRdb's copy has only in-frame clones and lacks some. Of around 80,000 clones listed, roughly 90% are singletons. Sequencing was performed on PBMCs, taken around atezolizumab (anti-PD-L1) treatment. The source of these receptors is a woman in her 70s with urothelial cancer.

This clone was seen only once. This sequence joins TRBV4-1 and TRBJ1-4, with no clear D. The CDR3 runs 13 residues. The V end was cut by 4 bases, the J end by 5 bases, with 8 bases between. Germline V gives CDR1 MGHRA, CDR2 YSYEKL. The CDR3 loop reads CASSRAENEKLFF. In nucleotides, the CDR3 is TGCGCCAGCAGCCGGGCAGAAAATGAAAAACTGTTTTTT.

The chain has TRBV6-1 and TRBJ1-2; a possible D gene is TRBD1 (5 bases). This CDR3 has 15 amino acids. CDR1 and CDR2 from the germline V gene are MNHNS and SASEGT. The germline V and J ends were trimmed by 0 bases and 3 bases, with 11 bases remaining between them. The CDR3 loop is CASSEAGGVYYGYTF. CDR3 bases: TGTGCCAGCAGTGAAGCGGGGGGGGTATACTATGGCTACACCTTC.

This clone was picked up one time. The V and J genes are TRBV6-5 and TRBJ2-6; TRBD1 might be the D (6 bases). The CDR3 runs to 15 residues. CDR1 is MNHEY, CDR2 SVGAGI, per germline. V lost 5 bases to trimming and J lost 2 bases, with 10 bases between them. DNA for the CDR3: TGTGCCAGCAGTCTCAGGGGTACTGGGGCCAACGTCCTGACTTTC. This translates into CASSLRGTGANVLTF.

This clone was observed a single time. The V gene is TRBV5-1, the J gene TRBJ2-7, with a possible D match to TRBD2 (5 bases). From germline, CDR1 is SGHRS and CDR2 YFSETQ. The CDR3 loop spans 15 amino acids. Trimming took 2 bases from V and 2 from J, leaving 14 bases between them. In DNA form, the CDR3 reads TGCGCCAGCAGCTTCAACGCCCTAGCTCCCTACGAGCAGTACTTC. Amino acids: CASSFNALAPYEQYF.

This clone has a handful of counts. CDR3 region: CASSLGQPGNTGELFF. The CDR3 nucleotides read TGTGCCAGCTCGCTGGGACAACCAGGGAACACCGGGGAGCTGTTTTTT. The chain employs TRBV18 and TRBJ2-2, with D possibly matching TRBD1 (6 bases). V lost 6 bases and J lost 1, with 15 bases in between. The CDR3 covers 16 residues. Germline values: CDR1 KGHSH, CDR2 LQKENI.

The chain uses TRBV30 and TRBJ2-7; no reliable D call. Trimming pared 0 bases from V and 6 bases from J, leaving 12 bases between. Germline lookup yields CDR1 GTSNPN and CDR2 SVGIG (reference sequence). This CDR3 has 13 residues. The CDR3 bases are TGTGCCTGGAGTGTATCCGCGGCCGGCGAGCAGTACTTC. Protein product: CAWSVSAAGEQYF.

V and J are TRBV2 and TRBJ2-5, with unresolved D. There are 14 residues in the CDR3. Trimming pared 4 bases from V and 5 bases from J, leaving 14 bases between. Germline CDR1 SNHLY, CDR2 FYNNEI. CDR3 in DNA: TGTGCCAGCAGTGGACGGTCGACGAGGGAGACCCAGTACTTC. Translating gives CASSGRSTRETQYF.

CDR3 sequence: CASSIIDRDAEAFF. DNA of the CDR3: TGTGCCAGTAGTATAATAGACCGGGATGCTGAAGCTTTCTTT. V and J are TRBV19 and TRBJ1-1; D is ambiguous. The length of the CDR3 is 14 residues. Looked up from germline, CDR1 is LNHDA and CDR2 is SQIVND (reference sequence). V shed 2 bases and J shed 6 bases, with 13 bases lying between them.

The chain couples TRBV11-2 to TRBJ2-1; a possible D gene is TRBD2 (6 bases). The V and J ends lost 5 bases and 0 bases respectively, with 14 bases between them. CDR1 is SGHAT, CDR2 FQNNGV, per germline. The CDR3 runs 16 residues. CDR3 in amino acids: CASSPRAGSSYNEQFF. The CDR3 DNA follows: TGTGCCAGCAGCCCGCGAGCGGGTAGCTCCTACAATGAGCAGTTCTTC. Full variable domain (remainder filled in from reference TRBV11-2 and TRBJ2-1): EAGVAQSPRYKIIEKRQSVAFWCNPISGHATLYWYQQILGQGPKLLIQFQNNGVVDDSQLPKDRFSAERLKGVDSTLKIQPAKLEDSAVYLCASSPRAGSSYNEQFFGPGTRLTVL.

This clone was seen a single time. The chain carries TRBV4-3 and TRBJ2-7; 7 nucleotides line up with TRBD1. This CDR3 is built from 13 residues. Per germline, CDR1 LGHNA and CDR2 YSLEER. The J segment lost 6 bases and the V segment lost 3 bases, leaving 5 bases of the junction unmatched. In DNA form, the CDR3 reads TGCGCCAGCAGCCATTACGACAGGGTCGAGCAGTACTTC. It codes for CASSHYDRVEQYF.

DNA of the CDR3: TGTGCCAGCAGTAAGCAGGGTCAGCCCCAGCATTTT. This sequence encodes CASSKQGQPQHF. The chain joins TRBV6-5 to TRBJ1-5, with a possible D match to TRBD1 (5 bases). Trimming took 5 bases from V and 6 from J, leaving 8 bases between them. Germline CDR1 is MNHEY and CDR2 is SVGAGI. CDR3 size: 12 residues.

The chain couples TRBV7-8 to TRBJ2-2, with D possibly being TRBD1 (6 bases). The CDR3 has 16 amino acids. V was trimmed by 5 bases and J by 4 bases, leaving 17 bases between them. CDR1 is SGHVS, CDR2 FQNEAQ, per germline. CDR3 nucleotide sequence: TGTGCCAGCAGCCTCTCGCGGACAGTCCCCACCGGGGAGCTGTTTTTT. It codes for CASSLSRTVPTGELFF.

The chain employs TRBV10-3 and TRBJ2-7; perhaps TRBD2 as D (5 bases). Trimming took 10 bases from V and 5 from J, leaving 18 bases between them. The CDR3 runs 13 residues. Germline V CDR1 and CDR2: ENHRY, SYGVKD. The CDR3 DNA reads TGTGCCACCACATCCCTTGGGCGGGACGAGCAGTACTTC. It yields the protein CATTSLGRDEQYF.

V is TRBV7-2 and J is TRBJ2-7; no reliable D call. This CDR3 comprises 12 residues. Trimming shortened V by 5 bases and J by 2 bases, and 7 bases separated the two germline ends. The germline V gene encodes CDR1 SGHTA and CDR2 FQGNSA. CDR3: CASSIRTYEQYF. In DNA, the CDR3 is TGTGCCAGCAGCATCAGGACCTACGAGCAGTACTTC.

The J gene is TRBJ2-3, the V gene TRBV6-5; possible D gene TRBD1, 6 bases. This CDR3 region has 13 residues. V was clipped by 6 bases and J by 7 bases, with 14 bases between them. Germline V gives CDR1 MNHEY, CDR2 SVGAGI. This chain's CDR3 is CASRKDSRNTQYF. CDR3 DNA sequence: TGTGCCAGCAGGAAGGACAGCCGTAATACGCAGTATTTT.

The V call is TRBV7-9, the J call TRBJ2-7; possible D gene TRBD1, 6 bases. Per germline, CDR1 SEHNR and CDR2 FQNEAQ (reference sequence). CDR3 size: 15 residues. V lost 2 bases, J lost 3 bases, and 14 bases lay in between. CDR3 amino acids: CASSLQSGTNYEQYF. The CDR3 DNA is TGTGCCAGCAGCTTACAATCCGGGACAAACTACGAGCAGTACTTC.

The count of this clone is one. V usage is TRBV27 and J usage is TRBJ1-1, with D possibly being TRBD1 (6 bases). The CDR3 consists of 15 residues. The V and J ends lost 0 bases and 11 bases respectively, with 19 bases between them. In germline, CDR1 is MNHEY, CDR2 SMNVEV (reference sequence). The DNA of the CDR3 is TGTGCCAGCAGTTTATCCCCACAGGGCACCTCGAAGGCTTTCTTT. This gives the protein CASSLSPQGTSKAFF.

V usage is TRBV5-1 and J usage is TRBJ2-7; TRBD2 might be the D (6 bases). Germline CDR1 is SGHRS and CDR2 is YFSETQ. This CDR3 contains 15 residues. Trimming removed 1 base at V and 0 bases at J, with 11 bases between. For the CDR3, the DNA is TGCGCCAGCAGCTTGAATGCGGGGAGCTCCTACGAGCAGTACTTC. Translating gives CASSLNAGSSYEQYF.

CDR3 loop: CASSIRDRGSTDTQYF. CDR3 sequence (DNA): TGTGCCAGCAGCATCCGGGACAGGGGGAGCACAGATACGCAGTATTTT. This chain joins TRBV9 and TRBJ2-3, with 11 bases fitting TRBD1. Germline trimming cut 4 bases from V and 0 bases from J; bases unmatched to any gene: 4. This CDR3 spans 16 amino acids. The germline V gene encodes CDR1 SGDLS and CDR2 YYNGEE.

V is TRBV5-1 and J is TRBJ2-7; 9 nucleotides match TRBD1. The V segment lost 0 bases and the J segment 0 bases; nucleotides outside the gene matches: 7. The CDR3 consists of 17 residues. From germline, CDR1 is SGHRS and CDR2 YFSETQ. The CDR3 here is CASSLDLDRGFSYEQYF. For the CDR3, the DNA is TGCGCCAGCAGCTTGGATTTGGACAGGGGCTTCTCCTACGAGCAGTACTTC. The full variable domain, rest sourced from reference TRBV5-1 and TRBJ2-7, is KAGVTQTPRYLIKTRGQQVTLSCSPISGHRSVSWYQQTPGQGLQFLFEYFSETQRNKGNFPGRFSGRQFSNSRSEMNVSTLELGDSALYLCASSLDLDRGFSYEQYFGPGTRLTVT.

The chain carries TRBV9 and TRBJ2-1, with TRBD2 as a possible D gene (6 bases). Per germline, CDR1 SGDLS and CDR2 YYNGEE. V was pared by 4 bases and J by 8 bases, with 16 bases between. The CDR3 runs to 14 residues. The CDR3: CASSFTGGGDEQFF. The CDR3 DNA reads TGTGCCAGCAGCTTCACCGGGGGTGGGGATGAGCAGTTCTTC.

This clone came up a few times. The rearrangement links TRBV7-2 to TRBJ2-7; D gene ambiguous. The CDR3 is 13 amino acids. V lost 4 bases and J lost 2, with 9 bases in between. Per germline, CDR1 SGHTA and CDR2 FQGNSA. CDR3 DNA sequence: TGTGCCAGCAGCTCCCCTTTAACCTACGAGCAGTACTTC. Translating gives CASSSPLTYEQYF.

V and J are TRBV19 and TRBJ2-5, with 7 bases lining up with TRBD1. In germline, CDR1 is LNHDA, CDR2 SQIVND (reference sequence). The V gene end was trimmed by 4 bases and the J gene end by 2 bases; junction bases not matched to a gene: 10. CDR3 size: 16 residues. This chain's CDR3 is CASSTTPGQRQETQYF. As DNA, the CDR3 is TGTGCCAGTAGTACAACCCCGGGACAGAGACAAGAGACCCAGTACTTC.

V usage is TRBV19 and J usage is TRBJ2-7; 8 positions match TRBD2. Germline CDR1 reads LNHDA; CDR2 reads SQIVND (reference sequence). CDR3 length equals 14 residues. After removal of 6 bases from V and 5 bases from J, the junction contained 9 bases not matched to a gene. The CDR3 DNA sequence: TGTGCCAGTAGGCCCGTGGTCGGGAGGGACGAGCAGTACTTC. Protein sequence: CASRPVVGRDEQYF.